The T cell receptor beta chain under discussion was sequenced for a study of blood T cell repertoires in COVID-19 (TCRdb year 2020). In terms of the full investigation: The collaborator samples originated in the United States, Italy and Spain and spanned the acute and convalescent phases of COVID-19. The material from the prospective study consisted of cDNA or gDNA derived from T cells, B-cell-depleted T cells, or PBMCs. The dataset comprised deeply sampled blood TCRbeta repertoires from subjects exposed to, actively infected with, or recovered from COVID-19. The repertoires were released in a freely available public database meant as a resource for research on the immune response to SARS-CoV-2. Samples were obtained from the ongoing ImmuneRACE study (first 160 participants) and from over a thousand subjects provided by 6 global collaborators. Sample metadata almost always included a de-identified subject ID, COVID-19 status, age in years and sex. Where available, HLA class I and class II types were obtained from metadata supplied by the sample provider rather than from assay-based typing. What the research found in general, with its limitations: Clinical and demographic metadata were provided uncurated, with the amount varying by source and participant.

Points on this clone: Its antigen is currently not known. Base qualities are missing; no much larger clone stands one base away.

From a lookup of the germline V gene, CDR1 and CDR2 are MDHEN and SYDVKM. V ends up 4 bases short and J 3 bases short, with an unmatched junction base count of 8. The CDR3 numbers 16 residues from cysteine through phenylalanine. CDR3 DNA only is kept here, 48 bases in frame from base 1. Collaborating institutions collected whole blood in K2EDTA tubes following their own protocols. For TCRbeta analysis, collaborator samples were shipped as frozen whole blood, as isolated PBMCs, or as DNA extracted from either sample type. The immunoSEQ Assay, a bias-controlled multiplex PCR, was used to amplify TCRbeta CDR3 regions from genomic DNA. On the study's bioinformatics: The number of nucleated cells in each sample was estimated by amplification of reference gene primers within the assay. To quantify the absolute abundance of each unique TCRbeta CDR3 rearrangement, sequence reads were collapsed and filtered. Productive Simpson clonality was computed per sample as the square root of Simpson's diversity index over productive rearrangements. TCRdb mirrors the immuneACCESS table, restricted to in-frame sequences. Some clones are absent from its copies; in checked studies, under half trace to an unresolved V gene, and the reason for the others is unknown. That table furnishes V, J and clone size, whereas the DNA furnished D and trimming. This sample is represented by 110,000 to 150,000 clones; more than 80% of them were singletons. The ten top clones hold around 3.3% of the sample.

The specimen sequenced was peripheral blood. This receptor was obtained from a woman aged 60-75 years with active COVID-19. The chain is encoded by TRBV28 joined to TRBJ2-3; the junction holds 9 bases that match TRBD2. The CDR3 protein sequence reads: CASSSRRAGGTDTQYF. The nucleotide sequence reads as follows: TGTGCCAGCAGTTCCAGACGGGCGGGAGGGACAGATACGCAGTATTTT.